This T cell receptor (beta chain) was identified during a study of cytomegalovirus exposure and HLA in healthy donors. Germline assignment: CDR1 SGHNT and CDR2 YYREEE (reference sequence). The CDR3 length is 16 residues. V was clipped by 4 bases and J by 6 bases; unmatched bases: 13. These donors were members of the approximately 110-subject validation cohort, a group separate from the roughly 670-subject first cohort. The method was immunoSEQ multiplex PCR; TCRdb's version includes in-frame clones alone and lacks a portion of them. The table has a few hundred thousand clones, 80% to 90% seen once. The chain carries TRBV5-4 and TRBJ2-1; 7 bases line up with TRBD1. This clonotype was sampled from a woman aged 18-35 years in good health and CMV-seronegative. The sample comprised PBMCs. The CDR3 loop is CASSPNPVGQTNEQFF. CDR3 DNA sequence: TGTGCCAGCAGCCCAAACCCCGTGGGACAGACCAATGAGCAGTTCTTC.